The rows below give T cell receptor beta chains drawn from one sample of a study of blood T cell repertoires in COVID-19. The protocol was immunoSEQ multiplex PCR, while the TCRdb copy is restricted to in-frame clones and leaves out a portion. The repertoire holds 110,000 or so clones, with about nine tenths as singletons. Sequencing used peripheral blood. The receptors here all came from a human donor in a cohort sampled during active COVID-19. Each CDR3 is given with its conserved first and last residue. The order of the fields is CDR3 protein, CDR3 DNA, D gene, J gene, V gene, clone size, CDR3 length. D genes are given only for firm matches. Rows may omit the clone size; those that give it use once, few, many or a size class.

CASSQGQGAYEQYF	TGCGCCAGCAGCCAAGGACAGGGGGCCTACGAGCAGTACTTC	TRBD1	TRBJ2-7	TRBV4-1	-	14
CASRKGLAAPYEQYF	TGTGCCAGCAGGAAGGGACTAGCCGCCCCCTACGAGCAGTACTTC	TRBD2	TRBJ2-7	TRBV27	-	15
CASSPTSGRTDTQYF	TGTGCCAGCAGCCCCACTAGCGGGAGGACAGATACGCAGTATTTT	TRBD2	TRBJ2-3	TRBV7-9	-	15
CSADLGGEQYF	TGCAGTGCTGACTTGGGGGGCGAGCAGTACTTC	-	TRBJ2-7	TRBV20-1	-	11
CASSYAGRASNNEQFF	TGTGCCAGCAGTTACGCCGGGAGGGCCTCCAACAATGAGCAGTTCTTC	TRBD2	TRBJ2-1	TRBV6-7	-	16
CASSPDRTNTEAFF	TGTGCCAGCTCACCGGACAGGACGAACACTGAAGCTTTCTTT	TRBD1	TRBJ1-1	TRBV18	few	14
CASSPDRGDTQYF	TGCGCCAGCAGCCCGGACAGGGGGGATACGCAGTATTTT	TRBD1	TRBJ2-3	TRBV10-1	-	13
CASSFRRQGYSYEQYF	TGTGCCAGCAGTTTCCGGCGCCAGGGATACTCCTACGAGCAGTACTTC	-	TRBJ2-7	TRBV27	-	16
CASSVDSSYNSPLHF	TGTGCCAGCAGTGTGGACAGCTCCTATAATTCACCCCTCCACTTT	-	TRBJ1-6	TRBV6-4	once	15
CSASLLRGYTF	TGCAGTGCTAGCTTACTGAGGGGCTACACCTTC	-	TRBJ1-2	TRBV20-1	-	11
CASSVGQGASGEKLFF	TGTGCCAGCAGCGTCGGACAGGGGGCGTCGGGTGAAAAACTGTTTTTT	TRBD1	TRBJ1-4	TRBV9	-	16
CASSYRQGARDGYTF	TGCGCCAGCAGCTACCGACAGGGGGCGCGCGACGGCTACACCTTC	TRBD1	TRBJ1-2	TRBV5-1	-	15
CASSLDRGNTEAFF	TGTGCCAGCAGCCTGGACAGGGGGAACACTGAAGCTTTCTTT	TRBD1	TRBJ1-1	TRBV6-5	once	14
CASSLDLVSGANVLTF	TGCGCCAGCAGCTTGGACCTAGTCTCTGGGGCCAACGTCCTGACTTTC	-	TRBJ2-6	TRBV5-1	once	16
CASSRVGLAEGADTQYF	TGCGCCAGCAGCAGAGTGGGTCTAGCGGAGGGAGCAGATACGCAGTATTTT	TRBD2	TRBJ2-3	TRBV5-1	-	17
CASSLWAGSTDTQYF	TGTGCCAGCAGCTTATGGGCGGGGAGCACAGATACGCAGTATTTT	-	TRBJ2-3	TRBV7-2	-	15
CASSIATAGVEAFF	TGTGCCAGTAGTATAGCTACAGCAGGGGTCGAAGCTTTCTTT	-	TRBJ1-1	TRBV19	-	14
CASSLVAGYTGELFF	TGCGCCAGCAGCTTGGTAGCGGGGTACACCGGGGAGCTGTTTTTT	TRBD2	TRBJ2-2	TRBV5-1	-	15